These 25 T cell receptor beta chains share one sample of origin, sequenced in a study of blood T cell repertoires in COVID-19. Repertoires were generated with immunoSEQ multiplex PCR, while TCRdb's copy carries only in-frame clones and drops some. The table lists around 700,000 clones, approximately 90% of them singletons, with 0.2% to 0.3% in the top ten. The sequenced material came from peripheral blood. These receptors were taken from a woman aged 18-29 years with acute or convalescent COVID-19.

The chain uses TRBV10-3 and TRBJ1-2, with 7 positions matching TRBD1. In germline, CDR1 is ENHRY, CDR2 SYGVKD. V gave up 6 bases and J gave up 5 bases; unmatched junction bases: 12. The CDR3 consists of 15 residues. The CDR3 sequence: CAISRGFEALYGYTF. CDR3 sequence (DNA): TGTGCCATCAGCAGGGGGTTCGAAGCCCTTTATGGCTACACCTTC.

V gene TRBV10-3 combines with J gene TRBJ1-2, with TRBD1 matching over 8 bases. J was trimmed by 5 bases and V by 3 bases; bases with no gene match: 14. Germline V gene data show CDR1 as ENHRY and CDR2 as SYGVKD. The CDR3 consists of 17 residues. The CDR3 region has the DNA TGTGCCATCAGTGATCCCGGACAGGGCTATATAATGTATGGCTACACCTTC. Protein product: CAISDPGQGYIMYGYTF.

J is TRBJ2-3 and V is TRBV5-1; perhaps TRBD2 as D (5 bases). The germline CDR1 and CDR2 sequences are SGHRS and YFSETQ. V lost 0 bases, J lost 2 bases, and 7 bases lay in between. The CDR3 consists of 14 residues. CDR3 coding DNA: TGCGCCAGCAGCTTGGCCGGGGACACAGATACGCAGTATTTT. It codes for CASSLAGDTDTQYF.

The chain recombines TRBV21-1 with TRBJ1-4; the table names TRBD1, a call not compared with the DNA. TRBV21-1 counts as a pseudogene. CDR3 size: 17 residues. The CDR3 nucleotides read TGTGCCAGCAGCAAGCCAGGCATCGCTAAATATAATGAAAAACTGTTTTTT. This codes for CASSKPGIAKYNEKLFF.

This chain links TRBV27 with TRBJ1-6; 7 positions agree with TRBD1. Looked up from germline, CDR1 is MNHEY and CDR2 is SMNVEV (reference sequence). The CDR3 consists of 16 residues. V lost 2 bases, J lost 5 bases, and 6 bases stayed unmatched. This CDR3 reads CASSLNRDSNNSPLHF. The CDR3, as DNA: TGTGCCAGCAGTTTAAATCGGGACAGCAATAATTCACCCCTCCACTTT.

The V gene is TRBV6-1, the J gene TRBJ1-5; D possibly corresponds to TRBD1 (5 bases). Looked up from germline, CDR1 is MNHNS and CDR2 is SASEGT. The V end was cut by 2 bases, the J end by 5 bases, with 16 bases between. The CDR3 covers 16 residues. In DNA form, the CDR3 reads TGTGCCAGCAGTGAAAGTGGAGGGGTTGACGATCAGCCCCAGCATTTT. This encodes CASSESGGVDDQPQHF.

The rearrangement joins TRBV21-1 to TRBJ2-4; the tabulated D call, TRBD1, remains unverified against the DNA. TRBV21-1 has pseudogene status. CDR3 length: 14 residues. CDR3 loop: CASSNPRAKNIQYF. DNA of the CDR3: TGTGCCAGCAGCAATCCCAGGGCCAAAAACATTCAGTACTTC.

This clone was detected only once. The chain combines TRBV7-8 with TRBJ1-2; no reliable D call. The CDR3 sequence is 17 residues long. The germline CDR1 and CDR2 sequences are SGHVS and FQNEAQ. The V gene lost 2 bases and the J gene lost 4 bases, with 20 bases spanning the gap. The CDR3 is CASSLLFRREGSYGYTF. In DNA form, the CDR3 reads TGTGCCAGCAGCTTACTTTTCCGACGGGAAGGGTCCTATGGCTACACCTTC.

V is TRBV7-9 and J is TRBJ1-2, with unresolved D. Germline lookup yields CDR1 SEHNR and CDR2 FQNEAQ (reference sequence). This CDR3 region has 13 residues. V was cut by 3 bases and J by 7 bases, with 12 bases left in between. The CDR3 sequence: CASSFESGGGYTF. The CDR3 region has the DNA TGTGCCAGCAGCTTCGAATCTGGAGGTGGCTACACCTTC.

This sequence joins TRBV7-9 and TRBJ1-2; no clear D. This CDR3 region has 12 residues. Germline assignment: CDR1 SEHNR and CDR2 FQNEAQ (reference sequence). Trimming removed 5 bases at V and 5 bases at J, with 9 bases between. The CDR3 DNA is TGTGCCAGCAGCATCATTCAATATGGCTACACCTTC. Amino acid sequence: CASSIIQYGYTF.

The rearrangement uses TRBV11-3 and TRBJ2-3, with 8 nucleotides matching TRBD2. Germline-derived CDR1 and CDR2 are SGHNT and YENEEA. V lost 4 bases to trimming and J lost 1 base; unmatched junction nucleotides: 4. This CDR3 has 15 residues. CDR3 in DNA: TGTGCCAGCAGCTCAAGTAGCGGGGGCACAGATACGCAGTATTTT. Translation gives CASSSSSGGTDTQYF.

The chain links TRBV18 to TRBJ1-1, with D perhaps TRBD1 (5 bases). Germline V gene lookup returns CDR1 KGHSH and CDR2 LQKENI. Trimming removed 3 bases at V and 0 bases at J, with 14 bases between. This CDR3 is 16 amino acids long. CDR3 DNA sequence: TGTGCCAGCTCACCCCAGCGACAGCTTCTGAACACTGAAGCTTTCTTT. Translation gives CASSPQRQLLNTEAFF.

CDR3 DNA sequence: TGTGCCAGCAGCCCCACGGGGGGGTTCAGCACAGATACGCAGTATTTT. It yields the protein CASSPTGGFSTDTQYF. The V gene is TRBV9, the J gene TRBJ2-3; 8 nucleotides agree with TRBD2. CDR1 is SGDLS and CDR2 is YYNGEE in the germline V gene. V was pared by 4 bases and J by 0 bases, with 7 bases of the junction left unmatched. The CDR3 extends over 16 amino acids.

The chain is built from TRBV12-5 and TRBJ2-7; 7 bases agree with TRBD2. CDR1 and CDR2 from the germline V gene are LGHNT and FRNRAP. Germline trimming cut 0 bases from V and 2 bases from J; bases unmatched to any gene: 4. The CDR3 extends over 15 amino acids. The CDR3 loop reads CASGLVSRGAYEQYF. The CDR3 bases are TGTGCTAGTGGTTTGGTATCCCGGGGGGCCTACGAGCAGTACTTC.

About this clone: Other DNA sequences in this sample translate to the same CDR3. Here the CDR3 DNA reads TGTGCCAGCAGCTTCCCGGGACAGGGACCCTATGGCTACACCTTC. Its translation is CASSFPGQGPYGYTF. The chain joins TRBV5-4 to TRBJ1-2, with 9 bases aligning to TRBD1. Looked up from germline, CDR1 is SGHNT and CDR2 is YYREEE (reference sequence). The CDR3 is made up of 15 amino acids. With 2 bases clipped from V and 4 bases from J, the junction kept 6 bases outside the gene matches.

V and J are TRBV5-6 and TRBJ1-2, with 10 positions matching TRBD1. This CDR3 comprises 14 residues. The ends lost 4 bases at V and 6 bases at J; junction bases unmatched: 6. Germline loops: CDR1 SGHDT, CDR2 YYEEEE. CDR3 coding DNA: TGTGCCAGCAGCCCAGGGACAGGGGTCAATGGCTACACCTTC. Translation: CASSPGTGVNGYTF.

The sample holds one count of this clone. V is TRBV27 and J is TRBJ1-2, with 9 bases aligning to TRBD1. CDR1 is MNHEY, CDR2 SMNVEV, per germline (reference sequence). There are 13 residues in the CDR3. The V gene end was trimmed by 6 bases and the J gene end by 6 bases; junction bases not matched to a gene: 5. CDR3 nucleotide sequence: TGTGCCAGCAGGGGGGACAGGGCCCATGGCTACACCTTC. It is translated as CASRGDRAHGYTF.

This chain uses TRBV9 with TRBJ1-1; 8 nucleotides align to TRBD1. The V gene end was trimmed by 4 bases and the J gene end by 5 bases; junction bases not matched to a gene: 7. The CDR3 contains 14 residues. CDR1 is SGDLS, CDR2 YYNGEE, per germline. DNA for the CDR3: TGTGCCAGCAGCTTAACAGGGGGAGGGACTGAAGCTTTCTTT. Translation gives CASSLTGGGTEAFF.

This clone appeared a single time. The rearrangement joins TRBV5-1 to TRBJ1-6; TRBD1 matches 9 bases. V lost 3 bases and J lost 4; bases outside the gene matches: 11. From germline, CDR1 is SGHRS and CDR2 YFSETQ. There are 18 residues in the CDR3. CDR3 protein: CASSWTGTGRHYNSPLHF. The CDR3 region has the DNA TGCGCCAGCAGCTGGACCGGGACAGGGAGGCATTATAATTCACCCCTCCACTTT.

The CDR3 sequence is CASSRNGGVDGYTF. The DNA for the CDR3 is TGTGCCAGTAGTAGGAACGGAGGGGTCGATGGCTACACCTTC. This sequence joins TRBV19 and TRBJ1-2, with D possibly being TRBD1 (5 bases). The germline V gene encodes CDR1 LNHDA and CDR2 SQIVND (reference sequence). Trimming removed 4 bases from V and 6 bases from J, with 15 bases in between. The CDR3 has 14 amino acids.

The chain combines TRBV7-8 with TRBJ2-7; D is perhaps TRBD1 (6 bases). Deletions cut 2 bases from V and 1 base from J, with 12 bases between. Per germline, CDR1 SGHVS and CDR2 FQNEAQ. The CDR3 has 15 amino acids. The CDR3 protein is CASSLWGQISYEQYF. CDR3 sequence (DNA): TGTGCCAGCAGCTTATGGGGGCAGATTTCCTACGAGCAGTACTTC.

The genes are TRBV11-2 and TRBJ1-1; D may be TRBD1 (5 bases). The V end lost 1 base, the J end lost 0 bases, and 9 bases lay between the germline ends. The CDR3 sequence is 15 residues long. Germline V gene data show CDR1 as SGHAT and CDR2 as FQNNGV. DNA of the CDR3: TGTGCCAGCAGCTTAGGACAGAAGATGAACACTGAAGCTTTCTTT. It encodes CASSLGQKMNTEAFF.

The chain combines TRBV9 with TRBJ1-3, with D possibly being TRBD1 (5 bases). Germline V CDR1 and CDR2: SGDLS, YYNGEE. The V end lost 0 bases, the J end lost 0 bases, and 7 bases lay between the germline ends. The CDR3 length is 15 residues. The DNA of the CDR3 is TGTGCCAGCAGCGTAGCTCAGGGCTCTGGAAACACCATATATTTT. Amino acid sequence: CASSVAQGSGNTIYF.

V usage is TRBV4-1 and J usage is TRBJ1-5; 7 nucleotides align to TRBD1. The CDR3 covers 15 residues. With V trimmed by 4 bases and J by 4 bases, 7 bases remained unmatched. CDR1 and CDR2 from the germline V gene are MGHRA and YSYEKL. The CDR3 DNA follows: TGCGCCAGCAGCCGGATGGGACAGTCGAATCAGCCCCAGCATTTT. The encoded protein is CASSRMGQSNQPQHF.

The V gene is TRBV19, the J gene TRBJ2-7; D is unresolved. The CDR3 length is 14 residues. Per the germline V gene, CDR1 is LNHDA and CDR2 is SQIVND (reference sequence). V was cut by 1 base and J by 2 bases, with 9 bases left in between. The CDR3 spells CASSIVESPYEQYF. CDR3 nucleotide sequence: TGTGCCAGTAGTATAGTAGAGAGTCCCTACGAGCAGTACTTC.